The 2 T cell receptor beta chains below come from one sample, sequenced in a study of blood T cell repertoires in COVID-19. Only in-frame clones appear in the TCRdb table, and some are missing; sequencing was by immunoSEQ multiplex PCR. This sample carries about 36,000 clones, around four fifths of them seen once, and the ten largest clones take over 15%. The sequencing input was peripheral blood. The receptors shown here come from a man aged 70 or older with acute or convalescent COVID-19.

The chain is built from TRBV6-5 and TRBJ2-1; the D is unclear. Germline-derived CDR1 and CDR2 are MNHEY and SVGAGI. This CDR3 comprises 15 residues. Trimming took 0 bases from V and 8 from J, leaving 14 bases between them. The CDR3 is CASSYSGPNPDEQFF. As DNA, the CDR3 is TGTGCCAGCAGTTACTCGGGCCCTAACCCCGATGAGCAGTTCTTC.

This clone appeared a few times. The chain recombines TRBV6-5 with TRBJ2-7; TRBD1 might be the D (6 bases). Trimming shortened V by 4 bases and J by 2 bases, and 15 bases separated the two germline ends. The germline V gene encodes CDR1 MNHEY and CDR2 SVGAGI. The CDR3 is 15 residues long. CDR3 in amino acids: CASSFLQGAPYEQYF. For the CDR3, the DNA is TGTGCCAGCAGTTTTTTACAGGGAGCCCCCTACGAGCAGTACTTC.